This passage covers 15 T cell receptor beta chains from one sample sequenced in a study of identical twins. Each CDR3 protein is one row after TCRdb ran MiXCR on the 5' RACE reads. The top ten clones hold 0.44% of a sample with around 550,000 distinct CDR3 sequences, around 15% of them seen once. The same specimen was also included in a second study, on yellow fever vaccine responses in identical twins.

Sequencing was performed on CD4+ T cells sorted from blood. The receptor set was obtained from a woman aged 18-29 years in good health.

This clonotype was counted between two and nine times. The rearrangement links TRBV5-1 to TRBJ1-6; weak D call: TRBD1 (6 bases). CDR1 is SGHRS, CDR2 YFSETQ, per germline. The CDR3 runs to 17 residues. Trimming left V 1 base short and J 6 bases short, with 17 bases between. The CDR3 region is CASSLPESGTPNSPLHF. The CDR3 nucleotides read TGCGCCAGCAGCTTGCCGGAGTCCGGGACACCTAATTCACCCCTCCACTTT.

This clonotype was picked up a small number of times. The chain combines TRBV15 with TRBJ2-3; no clear D gene. The germline gives CDR1 LNHNV, CDR2 YYDKDF (reference sequence). The CDR3 is 13 residues long. Trimming cost V 5 bases and J 6 bases, with 12 bases left between them. The CDR3 here is CATSPSSWDTQYF. Written as DNA, the CDR3 is TGTGCCACCAGCCCCTCATCATGGGATACGCAGTATTTT.

The J gene is TRBJ2-7, the V gene TRBV5-1; the match to TRBD2 covers 7 bases. The CDR3 consists of 13 residues. V shed 7 bases, J shed 0 bases, and the junction held 4 bases outside the gene matches. Germline V gene lookup returns CDR1 SGHRS and CDR2 YFSETQ. The DNA for the CDR3 is TGCGCCAGCGGAGGACTAGACTCCTACGAGCAGTACTTC. It translates to CASGGLDSYEQYF.

There are a few counts of this clonotype. The CDR3 nucleotides are TGTGCCAGTATGTTTATCGGGAGGCTTAACAATGAGCAGTTCTTC. This gives the protein CASMFIGRLNNEQFF. The chain joins TRBV19 to TRBJ2-1; 7 nucleotides align to TRBD2. Germline V gene data show CDR1 as LNHDA and CDR2 as SQIVND (reference sequence). V dropped 7 bases and J dropped 5; count of bases not matched to a gene: 11. The CDR3 sequence is 15 residues long.

Many counts were recorded for this clonotype. The V call is TRBV10-2, the J call TRBJ1-1; D ambiguous. V was trimmed by 2 bases and J by 4 bases, leaving 11 bases between them. The CDR3 has 14 amino acids. CDR1 is WSHSY, CDR2 SAAADI, per germline. The CDR3 spells CASSEEWAVTEAFF. CDR3 nucleotides: TGCGCCAGCAGTGAGGAGTGGGCGGTCACTGAAGCTTTCTTT.

This clonotype came up a few times. This chain links TRBV7-9 with TRBJ2-5; TRBD2 is a possible D gene (5 bases). V was clipped by 3 bases and J by 4 bases, with 9 bases between them. The CDR3 totals 13 residues. CDR1 and CDR2 from the germline V gene are SEHNR and FQNEAQ (reference sequence). CDR3 bases: TGTGCCAGCAGCTTGAACGCGGGAGAGACCCAGTACTTC. Residues: CASSLNAGETQYF.

In its sample, this clonotype was seen a few times. J is TRBJ2-5 and V is TRBV5-1; 10 bases fit TRBD1. Germline V gene sequence: CDR1 SGHRS, CDR2 YFSETQ. V gave up 4 bases and J gave up 5 bases; unmatched junction bases: 5. This CDR3 comprises 14 residues. CDR3 sequence: CASSQDRGMETQYF. In DNA form, the CDR3 reads TGCGCCAGCAGCCAGGACAGGGGGATGGAGACCCAGTACTTC.

This rearrangement joins TRBV11-2 to TRBJ1-2; D gene uncertain. Per germline, CDR1 SGHAT and CDR2 FQNNGV. Trimming removed 0 bases at V and 4 bases at J, with 9 bases between. The CDR3 loop spans 14 amino acids. The CDR3 protein is CASSLDPVSYGYTF. In DNA form, the CDR3 reads TGTGCCAGCAGCTTAGATCCAGTCAGCTATGGCTACACCTTC.

This clonotype came up once. V usage is TRBV5-5 and J usage is TRBJ1-3; 7 bases map to TRBD1. The germline V gene has CDR1 SGHKS and CDR2 YYEKEE (reference sequence). The CDR3 has 14 residues. With V trimmed by 4 bases and J by 4 bases, 5 bases remained unmatched. The CDR3 protein is CASSDTGEGNTIYF. CDR3 sequence (DNA): TGTGCCAGCAGCGATACAGGGGAGGGAAACACCATATATTTT.

This clonotype was detected a few times. The rearrangement uses TRBV19 and TRBJ2-1; 8 bases agree with TRBD1. The V gene's germline CDR1 is LNHDA and CDR2 SQIVND (reference sequence). This CDR3 is 15 amino acids long. V shed 3 bases, J shed 7 bases, and the junction held 8 bases outside the gene matches. This CDR3 reads CASSITRTGTNEQFF. Here the CDR3 DNA reads TGTGCCAGTAGTATCACCAGGACAGGGACGAATGAGCAGTTCTTC. The full variable domain, rest sourced from reference TRBV19 and TRBJ2-1, is DGGITQSPKYLFRKEGQNVTLSCEQNLNHDAMYWYRQDPGQGLRLIYYSQIVNDFQKGDIAEGYSVSREKKESFPLTVTSAQKNPTAFYLCASSITRTGTNEQFFGPGTRLTVL.

The CDR3 region has the DNA TGTGCCAGCAGTGTGGTGGGACTAGCGGGGGCGAACACCGGGGAGCTGTTTTTT. It encodes CASSVVGLAGANTGELFF. V and J are TRBV6-1 and TRBJ2-2; 14 nucleotides line up with TRBD2. With 4 bases clipped from V and 0 bases from J, the junction kept 4 bases outside the gene matches. The CDR3 sequence is 18 residues long. Germline assignment: CDR1 MNHNS and CDR2 SASEGT.

The rearrangement joins TRBV7-8 to TRBJ2-3, with 16 nucleotides matching TRBD2. Trimming at V came to 1 base and at J to 3 bases, leaving 7 bases not matched to a gene. The V gene's germline CDR1 is SGHVS and CDR2 FQNEAQ. This CDR3 region has 19 residues. The CDR3 region is CASSLGGLAGGSVTDTQYF. Written as DNA, the CDR3 is TGTGCCAGCAGCTTAGGGGGACTAGCGGGGGGGAGTGTTACAGATACGCAGTATTTT.

This clonotype appeared many times. The V and J genes are TRBV28 and TRBJ2-2; 15 bases fit TRBD2. The CDR3 is made up of 17 amino acids. Trimming removed 5 bases from V and 5 bases from J; junction bases left unmatched: 6. Germline-derived CDR1 and CDR2 are MDHEN and SYDVKM. CDR3 DNA sequence: TGTGCCAGCAGTAGGACTAGCGGGAGGGCCGGTACCGGGGAGCTGTTTTTT. Translation gives CASSRTSGRAGTGELFF.

CDR3 nucleotides: TGTGCCAGCAGCCAAGATCGGCCCACCGGGGAGCTGTTTTTT. Protein sequence: CASSQDRPTGELFF. The chain employs TRBV3-1 and TRBJ2-2, with no clear D. V lost 0 bases and J 4 bases, leaving 6 bases between the germline ends. The CDR3 consists of 14 residues. Germline-derived CDR1 and CDR2 are LGHDT and YNNKEL (reference sequence).

There are a few counts of this clonotype. The chain carries TRBV12-3 or TRBV12-4 and TRBJ2-2; D uncertain. V was pared by 3 bases and J by 5 bases, with 10 bases between. CDR3 size: 14 residues. The CDR3: CASSLKQRTGELFF. DNA for the CDR3: TGTGCCAGCAGTTTGAAACAACGGACCGGGGAGCTGTTTTTT.